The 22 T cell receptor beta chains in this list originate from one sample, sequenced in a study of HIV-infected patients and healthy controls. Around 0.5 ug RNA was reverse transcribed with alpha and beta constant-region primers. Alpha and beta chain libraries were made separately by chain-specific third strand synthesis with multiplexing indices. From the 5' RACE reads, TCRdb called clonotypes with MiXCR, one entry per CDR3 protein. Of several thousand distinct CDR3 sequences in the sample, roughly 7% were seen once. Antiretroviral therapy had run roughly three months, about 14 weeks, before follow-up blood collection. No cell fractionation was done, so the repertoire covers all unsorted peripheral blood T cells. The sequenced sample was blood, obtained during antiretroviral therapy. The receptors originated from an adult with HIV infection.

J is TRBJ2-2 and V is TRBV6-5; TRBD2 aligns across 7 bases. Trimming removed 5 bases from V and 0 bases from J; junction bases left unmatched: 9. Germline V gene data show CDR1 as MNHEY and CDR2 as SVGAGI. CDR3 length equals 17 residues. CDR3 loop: CASSILLAEANTGELFF. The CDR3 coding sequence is TGTGCCAGCAGTATCCTTCTAGCGGAGGCGAACACCGGGGAGCTGTTTTTT.

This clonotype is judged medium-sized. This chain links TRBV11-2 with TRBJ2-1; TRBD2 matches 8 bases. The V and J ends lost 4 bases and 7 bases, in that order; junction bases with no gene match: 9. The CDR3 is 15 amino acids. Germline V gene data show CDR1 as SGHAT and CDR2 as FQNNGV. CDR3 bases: TGTGCCAGCAGCTACGGAGCGGGGGTTTCTAATGAGCAGTTCTTC. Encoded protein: CASSYGAGVSNEQFF. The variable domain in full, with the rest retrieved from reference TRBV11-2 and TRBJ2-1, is EAGVAQSPRYKIIEKRQSVAFWCNPISGHATLYWYQQILGQGPKLLIQFQNNGVVDDSQLPKDRFSAERLKGVDSTLKIQPAKLEDSAVYLCASSYGAGVSNEQFFGPGTRLTVL.

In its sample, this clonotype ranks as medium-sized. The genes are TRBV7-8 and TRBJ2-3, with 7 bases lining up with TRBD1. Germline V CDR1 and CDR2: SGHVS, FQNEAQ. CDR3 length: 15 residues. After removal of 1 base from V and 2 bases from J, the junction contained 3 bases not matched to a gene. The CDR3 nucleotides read TGTGCCAGCAGCTTAGTCACAGGGGACACAGATACGCAGTATTTT. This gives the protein CASSLVTGDTDTQYF.

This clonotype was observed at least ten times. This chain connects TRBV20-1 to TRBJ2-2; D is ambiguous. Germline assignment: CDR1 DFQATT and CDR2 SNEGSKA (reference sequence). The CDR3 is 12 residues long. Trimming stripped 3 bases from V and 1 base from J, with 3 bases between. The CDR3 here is CSASLNTGELFF. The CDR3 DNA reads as TGCAGTGCTAGCCTGAACACCGGGGAGCTGTTTTTT.

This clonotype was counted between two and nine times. DNA for the CDR3: TGTGCCAGTAGTATATCCAACGGACTTGTGTTGGGCACCGGGGAGCTGTTTTTT. Amino acids: CASSISNGLVLGTGELFF. J is TRBJ2-2 and V is TRBV19, with D possibly being TRBD2 (5 bases). Germline-derived CDR1 and CDR2 are LNHDA and SQIVND (reference sequence). The CDR3 contains 18 residues. V lost 2 bases, J lost 4 bases, and 20 bases lay in between.

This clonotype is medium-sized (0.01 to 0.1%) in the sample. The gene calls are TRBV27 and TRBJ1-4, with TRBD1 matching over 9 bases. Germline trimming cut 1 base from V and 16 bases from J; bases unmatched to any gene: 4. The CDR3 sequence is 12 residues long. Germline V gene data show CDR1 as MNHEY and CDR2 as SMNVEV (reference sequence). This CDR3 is CASSLFGTGKFF. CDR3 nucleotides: TGTGCCAGCAGTTTATTCGGGACAGGGAAGTTTTTT. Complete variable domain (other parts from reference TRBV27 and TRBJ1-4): EAQVTQNPRYLITVTGKKLTVTCSQNMNHEYMSWYRQDPGLGLRQIYYSMNVEVTDKGDVPEGYKVSRKEKRNFPLILESPSPNQTSLYFCASSLFGTGKFFGSGTQLSVL.

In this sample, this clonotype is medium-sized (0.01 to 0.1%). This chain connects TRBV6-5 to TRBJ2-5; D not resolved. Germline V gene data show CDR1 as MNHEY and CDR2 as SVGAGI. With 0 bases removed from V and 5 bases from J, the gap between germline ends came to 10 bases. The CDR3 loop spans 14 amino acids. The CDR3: CASSYSRTAETQYF. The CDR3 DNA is TGTGCCAGCAGTTACTCCCGCACGGCGGAGACCCAGTACTTC.

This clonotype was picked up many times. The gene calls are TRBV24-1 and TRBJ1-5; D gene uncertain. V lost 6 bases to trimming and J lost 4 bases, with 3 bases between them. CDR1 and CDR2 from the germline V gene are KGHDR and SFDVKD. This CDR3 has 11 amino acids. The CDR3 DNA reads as TGTGCCACCAGTTGGAATCAGCCCCAGCATTTT. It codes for CATSWNQPQHF.

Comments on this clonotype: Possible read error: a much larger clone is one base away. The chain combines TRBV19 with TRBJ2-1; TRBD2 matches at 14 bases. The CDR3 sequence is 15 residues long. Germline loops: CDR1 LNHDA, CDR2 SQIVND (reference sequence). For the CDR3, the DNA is TGTGCCAGTACCATAGGGACTAGCGGGAGAAATGGGCAGTTCTTC. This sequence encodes CASTIGTSGRNGQFF.

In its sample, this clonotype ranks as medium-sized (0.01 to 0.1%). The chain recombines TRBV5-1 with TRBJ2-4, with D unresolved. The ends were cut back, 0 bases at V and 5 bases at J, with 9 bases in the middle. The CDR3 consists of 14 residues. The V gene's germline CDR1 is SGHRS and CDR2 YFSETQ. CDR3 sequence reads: CASSLGSNQNIQYF. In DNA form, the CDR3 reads TGCGCCAGCAGCTTGGGCTCGAATCAAAACATTCAGTACTTC.

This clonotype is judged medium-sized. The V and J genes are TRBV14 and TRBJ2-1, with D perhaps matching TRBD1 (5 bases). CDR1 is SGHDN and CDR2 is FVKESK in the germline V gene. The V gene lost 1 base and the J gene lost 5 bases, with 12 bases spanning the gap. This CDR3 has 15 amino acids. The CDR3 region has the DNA TGTGCCAGCAGCCAAGGGCAGGGTAGGGACAATGAGCAGTTCTTC. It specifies CASSQGQGRDNEQFF.

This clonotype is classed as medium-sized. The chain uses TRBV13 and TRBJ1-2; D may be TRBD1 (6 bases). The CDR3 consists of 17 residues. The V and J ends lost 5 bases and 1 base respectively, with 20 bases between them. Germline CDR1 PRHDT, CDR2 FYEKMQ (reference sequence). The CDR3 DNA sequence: TGTGCCAGCAGCAAACGGGCGACAGGAGGAGATAACTATGGCTACACCTTC. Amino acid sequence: CASSKRATGGDNYGYTF.

CDR3 sequence reads: CASSPTGSFGGELFF. Written as DNA, the CDR3 is TGTGCCAGTAGTCCCACTGGGAGTTTCGGCGGGGAGCTGTTTTTT. V and J are TRBV19 and TRBJ2-2; D might be TRBD2 (5 bases). The CDR3 runs 15 residues. With 5 bases removed from V and 7 bases from J, the gap between germline ends came to 17 bases. Per germline, CDR1 LNHDA and CDR2 SQIVND (reference sequence).

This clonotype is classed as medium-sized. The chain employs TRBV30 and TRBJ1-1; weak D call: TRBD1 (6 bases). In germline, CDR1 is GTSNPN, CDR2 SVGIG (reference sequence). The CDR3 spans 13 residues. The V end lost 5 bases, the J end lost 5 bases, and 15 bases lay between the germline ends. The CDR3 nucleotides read TGTGCCTGGGACCAGACAGGAGGGACTGAAGCTTTCTTT. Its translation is CAWDQTGGTEAFF. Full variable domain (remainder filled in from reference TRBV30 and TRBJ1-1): SQTIHQWPATLVQPVGSPLSLECTVEGTSNPNLYWYRQAAGRGLQLLFYSVGIGQISSEVPQNLSASRPQDRQFILSSKKLLLSDSGFYLCAWDQTGGTEAFFGQGTRLTVV.

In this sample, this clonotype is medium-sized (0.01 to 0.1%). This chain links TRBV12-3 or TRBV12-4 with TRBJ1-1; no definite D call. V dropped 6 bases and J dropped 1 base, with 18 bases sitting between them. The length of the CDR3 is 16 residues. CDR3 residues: CASSRLYKDRNTEAFF. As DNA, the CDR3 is TGTGCCAGCAGCCGACTCTATAAGGATCGGAACACTGAAGCTTTCTTT.

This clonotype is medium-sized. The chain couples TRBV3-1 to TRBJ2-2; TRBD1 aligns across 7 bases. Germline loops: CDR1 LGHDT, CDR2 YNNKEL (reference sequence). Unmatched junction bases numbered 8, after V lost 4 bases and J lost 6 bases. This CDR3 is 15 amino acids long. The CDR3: CASSPGSGGPGELFF. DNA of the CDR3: TGTGCCAGCAGCCCCGGGTCAGGGGGACCCGGGGAGCTGTTTTTT.

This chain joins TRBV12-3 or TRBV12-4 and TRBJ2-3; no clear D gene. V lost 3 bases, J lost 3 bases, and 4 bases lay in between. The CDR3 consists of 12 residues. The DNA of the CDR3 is TGTGCCAGCAGTTTGGGGACAGATACGCAGTATTTT. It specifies CASSLGTDTQYF.

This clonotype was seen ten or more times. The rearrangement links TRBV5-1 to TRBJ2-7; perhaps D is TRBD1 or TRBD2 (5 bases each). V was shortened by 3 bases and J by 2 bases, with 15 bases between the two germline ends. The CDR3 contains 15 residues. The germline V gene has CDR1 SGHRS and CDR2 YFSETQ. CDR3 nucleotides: TGCGCCAGCAGCTCAGCCGGGACCAATGCCTACGAGCAGTACTTC. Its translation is CASSSAGTNAYEQYF.

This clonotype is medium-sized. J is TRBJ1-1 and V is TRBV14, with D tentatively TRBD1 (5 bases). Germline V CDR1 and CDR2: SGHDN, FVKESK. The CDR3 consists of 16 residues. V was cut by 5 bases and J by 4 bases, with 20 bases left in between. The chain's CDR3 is CASSGMMGTGGTEAFF. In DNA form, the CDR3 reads TGTGCCAGCAGCGGGATGATGGGGACTGGGGGCACTGAAGCTTTCTTT.

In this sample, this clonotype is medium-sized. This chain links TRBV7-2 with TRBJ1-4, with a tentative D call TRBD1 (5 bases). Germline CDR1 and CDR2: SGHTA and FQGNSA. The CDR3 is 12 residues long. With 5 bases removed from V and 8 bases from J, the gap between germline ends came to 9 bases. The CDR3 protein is CASSPGREKLFF. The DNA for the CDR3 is TGTGCCAGCAGCCCAGGGCGGGAAAAACTGTTTTTT.

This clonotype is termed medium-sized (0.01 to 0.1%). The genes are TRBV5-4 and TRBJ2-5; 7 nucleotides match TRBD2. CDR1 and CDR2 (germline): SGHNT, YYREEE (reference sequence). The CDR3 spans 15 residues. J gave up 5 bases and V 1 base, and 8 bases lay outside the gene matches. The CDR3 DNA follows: TGTGCCAGCAGCTTGTCGGCGGGAGATGGGGAGACCCAGTACTTC. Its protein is CASSLSAGDGETQYF.

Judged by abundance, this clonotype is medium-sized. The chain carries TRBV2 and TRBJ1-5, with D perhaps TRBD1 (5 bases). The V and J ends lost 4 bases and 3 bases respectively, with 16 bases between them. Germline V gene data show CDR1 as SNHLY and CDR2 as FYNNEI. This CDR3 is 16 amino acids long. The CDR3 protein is CASSGRWRGDNQPQHF. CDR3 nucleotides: TGTGCCAGCAGTGGGCGTTGGAGGGGAGACAATCAGCCCCAGCATTTT. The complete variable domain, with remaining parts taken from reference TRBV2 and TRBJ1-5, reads EPEVTQTPSHQVTQMGQEVILRCVPISNHLYFYWYRQILGQKVEFLVSFYNNEISEKSEIFDDQFSVERPDGSNFTLKIRSTKLEDSAMYFCASSGRWRGDNQPQHFGDGTRLSIL.